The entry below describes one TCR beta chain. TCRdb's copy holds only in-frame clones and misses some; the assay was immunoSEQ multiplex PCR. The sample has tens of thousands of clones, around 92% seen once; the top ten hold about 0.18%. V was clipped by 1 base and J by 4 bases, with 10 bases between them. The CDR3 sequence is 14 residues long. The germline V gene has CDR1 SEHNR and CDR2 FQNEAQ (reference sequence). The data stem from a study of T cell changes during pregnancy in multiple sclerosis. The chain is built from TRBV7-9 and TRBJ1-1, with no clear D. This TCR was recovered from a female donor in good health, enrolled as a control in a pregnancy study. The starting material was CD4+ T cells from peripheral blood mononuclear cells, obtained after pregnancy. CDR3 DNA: TGTGCCAGCAGCTTAGTCGCGAGCGGCACTGAAGCTTTCTTT. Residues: CASSLVASGTEAFF.